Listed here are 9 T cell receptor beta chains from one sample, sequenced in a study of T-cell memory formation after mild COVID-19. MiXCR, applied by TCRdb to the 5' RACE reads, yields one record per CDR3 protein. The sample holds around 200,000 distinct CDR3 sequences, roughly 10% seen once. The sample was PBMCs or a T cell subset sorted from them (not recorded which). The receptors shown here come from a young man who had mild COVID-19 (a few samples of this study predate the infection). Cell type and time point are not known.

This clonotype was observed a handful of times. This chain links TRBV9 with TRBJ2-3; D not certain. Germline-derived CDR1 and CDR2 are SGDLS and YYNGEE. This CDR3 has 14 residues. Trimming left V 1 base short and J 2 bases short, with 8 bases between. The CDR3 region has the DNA TGTGCCAGCAGCGTACAGGTTACCACAGATACGCAGTATTTT. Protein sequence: CASSVQVTTDTQYF.

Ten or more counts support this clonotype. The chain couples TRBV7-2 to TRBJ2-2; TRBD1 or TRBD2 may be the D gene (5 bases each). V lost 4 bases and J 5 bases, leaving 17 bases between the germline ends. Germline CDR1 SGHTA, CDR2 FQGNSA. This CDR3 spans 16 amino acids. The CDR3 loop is CASSSRRDGGTGELFF. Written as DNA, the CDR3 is TGTGCCAGCAGCTCCCGCCGGGACGGCGGGACCGGGGAGCTGTTTTTT. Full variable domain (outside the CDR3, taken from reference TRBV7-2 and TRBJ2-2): GAGVSQSPSNKVTEKGKDVELRCDPISGHTALYWYRQSLGQGLEFLIYFQGNSAPDKSGLPSDRFSAERTGGSVSTLTIQRTQQEDSAVYLCASSSRRDGGTGELFFGEGSRLTVL.

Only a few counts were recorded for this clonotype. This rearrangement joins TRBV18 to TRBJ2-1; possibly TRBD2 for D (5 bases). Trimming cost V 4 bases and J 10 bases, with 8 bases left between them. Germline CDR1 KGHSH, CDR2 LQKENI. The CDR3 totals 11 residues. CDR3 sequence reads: CASSLPGEQFF. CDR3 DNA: TGTGCCAGCTCACTCCCGGGAGAGCAGTTCTTC.

CDR3 region: CSARAGLNEKLFF. In DNA form, the CDR3 reads TGCAGTGCTAGGGCAGGTCTTAATGAAAAACTGTTTTTT. This chain connects TRBV20-1 to TRBJ1-4, with D unresolved. The CDR3 is 13 residues long. Trimming shortened V by 3 bases and J by 4 bases, and 9 bases separated the two germline ends. Germline lookup yields CDR1 DFQATT and CDR2 SNEGSKA (reference sequence).

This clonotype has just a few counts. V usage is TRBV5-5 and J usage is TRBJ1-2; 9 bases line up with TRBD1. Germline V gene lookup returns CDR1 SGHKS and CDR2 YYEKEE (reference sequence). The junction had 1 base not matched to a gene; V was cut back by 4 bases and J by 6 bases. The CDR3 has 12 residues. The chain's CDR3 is CASSRTGDGYTF. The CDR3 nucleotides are TGTGCCAGCAGCCGGACAGGGGATGGCTACACCTTC.

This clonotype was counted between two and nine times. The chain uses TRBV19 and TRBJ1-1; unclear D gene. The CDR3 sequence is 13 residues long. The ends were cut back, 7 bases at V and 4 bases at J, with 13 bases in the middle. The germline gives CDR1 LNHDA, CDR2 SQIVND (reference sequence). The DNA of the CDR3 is TGTGCCAGTATGTTCGACGCCAGCACTGAAGCTTTCTTT. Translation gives CASMFDASTEAFF.

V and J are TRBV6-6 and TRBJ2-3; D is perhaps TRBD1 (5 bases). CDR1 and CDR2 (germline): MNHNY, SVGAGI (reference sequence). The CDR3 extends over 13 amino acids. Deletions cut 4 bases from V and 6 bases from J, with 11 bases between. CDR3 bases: TGTGCCAGCAGTTCTCAGGGAAGGGATACGCAGTATTTT. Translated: CASSSQGRDTQYF.

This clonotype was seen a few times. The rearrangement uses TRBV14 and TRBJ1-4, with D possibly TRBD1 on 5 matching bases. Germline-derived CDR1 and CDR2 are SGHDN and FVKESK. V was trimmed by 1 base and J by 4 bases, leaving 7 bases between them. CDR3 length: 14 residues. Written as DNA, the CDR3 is TGTGCCAGCAGCCAAGGAGGGGATAATGAAAAACTGTTTTTT. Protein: CASSQGGDNEKLFF.

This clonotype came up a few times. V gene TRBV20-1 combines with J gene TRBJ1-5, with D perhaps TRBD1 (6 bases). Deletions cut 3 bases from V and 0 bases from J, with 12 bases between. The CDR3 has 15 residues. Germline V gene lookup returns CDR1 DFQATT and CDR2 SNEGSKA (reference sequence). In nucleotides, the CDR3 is TGCAGTGCTAGGGGGGGGACAAATAGCAATCAGCCCCAGCATTTT. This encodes CSARGGTNSNQPQHF.